The 30 T cell receptor beta chains presented below share a single source sample, sequenced in a study of T cell clones after liver transplantation. TCRdb's copy holds only in-frame clones and misses some; the assay was immunoSEQ multiplex PCR. Altogether some 75,000 clones are present, 80% being singletons, with the ten largest covering roughly 0.6%. This material consisted of CD4+ T cells from blood, taken before liver transplant. The origin of the receptors is a human donor who received a liver transplant.

This sequence joins TRBV5-1 and TRBJ2-2; D is unresolved. This CDR3 is 13 amino acids long. Trimming took off 5 bases at V and 3 bases at J, with 8 bases between the two ends. Looked up from germline, CDR1 is SGHRS and CDR2 is YFSETQ. The CDR3 reads CASSTTDTGELFF. The CDR3 region has the DNA TGCGCCAGCAGTACCACTGACACCGGGGAGCTGTTTTTT.

The chain is built from TRBV28 and TRBJ2-7; no clear D. The germline V and J ends were trimmed by 5 bases and 0 bases, with 14 bases remaining between them. The CDR3 totals 15 residues. Germline loops: CDR1 MDHEN, CDR2 SYDVKM. The CDR3 loop reads CASSPTRPVSYEQYF. DNA of the CDR3: TGTGCCAGCAGTCCAACCCGACCCGTCTCCTACGAGCAGTACTTC.

The chain combines TRBV18 with TRBJ2-5, with 8 bases that match TRBD2. CDR1 KGHSH and CDR2 LQKENI come from the germline V gene. J gave up 5 bases and V 5 bases, and 7 bases lay outside the gene matches. The CDR3 contains 14 residues. The chain's CDR3 is CASSETSAGETQYF. Here the CDR3 DNA reads TGTGCCAGCTCAGAGACTAGCGCGGGGGAGACCCAGTACTTC.

This chain links TRBV12-5 with TRBJ2-5; TRBD1 aligns across 7 bases. This CDR3 spans 13 amino acids. J was trimmed by 4 bases and V by 1 base; bases with no gene match: 0. CDR1 is LGHNT and CDR2 is FRNRAP in the germline V gene. CDR3 nucleotide sequence: TGTGCTAGTGGTTTGGCAGGGGGAGAGACCCAGTACTTC. This codes for CASGLAGGETQYF.

J is TRBJ1-4 and V is TRBV11-1, with D perhaps TRBD1 (5 bases). V was cut by 5 bases and J by 8 bases, with 15 bases left in between. This CDR3 comprises 14 residues. Looked up from germline, CDR1 is SGHAT and CDR2 is FQDESV (reference sequence). CDR3 coding DNA: TGTGCCAGCAGCCCGGGACCGGAGGGGGAAAAACTGTTTTTT. It is translated as CASSPGPEGEKLFF.

The rearrangement links TRBV5-6 to TRBJ1-2; D not resolved. The CDR3 is made up of 15 amino acids. The V gene lost 1 base and the J gene lost 4 bases, with 14 bases spanning the gap. CDR1 and CDR2 (germline): SGHDT, YYEEEE. CDR3 bases: TGTGCCAGCAGCTTGAGCCCCAGGCCGGTCTATGGCTACACCTTC. Translation gives CASSLSPRPVYGYTF. The full variable domain, its missing parts supplied by reference TRBV5-6 and TRBJ1-2, is DAGVTQSPTHLIKTRGQQVTLRCSPKSGHDTVSWYQQALGQGPQFIFQYYEEEERQRGNFPDRFSGHQFPNYSSELNVNALLLGDSALYLCASSLSPRPVYGYTFGSGTRLTVV.

This chain joins TRBV19 and TRBJ1-1; D is ambiguous. Germline loops: CDR1 LNHDA, CDR2 SQIVND (reference sequence). The CDR3 is 13 amino acids. V was trimmed by 5 bases and J by 2 bases, leaving 9 bases between them. The DNA of the CDR3 is TGTGCCAGTAGTCACTTTGATAACACTGAAGCTTTCTTT. Its translation: CASSHFDNTEAFF. The full variable domain, its missing parts supplied by reference TRBV19 and TRBJ1-1, is DGGITQSPKYLFRKEGQNVTLSCEQNLNHDAMYWYRQDPGQGLRLIYYSQIVNDFQKGDIAEGYSVSREKKESFPLTVTSAQKNPTAFYLCASSHFDNTEAFFGQGTRLTVV.

This clone was observed a few times. This chain uses TRBV5-5 with TRBJ1-4, with D perhaps TRBD1 (5 bases). Trimming left V 1 base short and J 8 bases short, with 9 bases between. The CDR3 runs 13 residues. From germline, CDR1 is SGHKS and CDR2 YYEKEE (reference sequence). The CDR3 spells CASSLQGREKLFF. CDR3 DNA: TGTGCCAGCAGCTTGCAGGGACGGGAAAAACTGTTTTTT.

The rearrangement uses TRBV28 and TRBJ1-5; 7 bases match TRBD1. V lost 8 bases to trimming and J lost 0 bases; unmatched junction nucleotides: 13. This CDR3 spans 17 amino acids. Germline loops: CDR1 MDHEN, CDR2 SYDVKM. Here the CDR3 reads CASGPGTVIYSNQPQHF. CDR3 bases: TGTGCCAGCGGGCCCGGGACAGTGATTTATAGCAATCAGCCCCAGCATTTT.

The CDR3 protein is CASSFTGGRNQPQHF. CDR3 bases: TGTGCCAGCAGCTTCACAGGGGGCCGTAATCAGCCCCAGCATTTT. The V call is TRBV7-8, the J call TRBJ1-5; 9 nucleotides align to TRBD1. CDR3 length: 15 amino acids. The germline CDR1 and CDR2 sequences are SGHVS and FQNEAQ. Losses at the gene ends were 3 bases for V and 4 bases for J; bases not matched to a gene: 4.

The rearrangement links TRBV15 to TRBJ1-4; 7 bases match TRBD1. The CDR3 has 14 residues. Trimming removed 3 bases from V and 5 bases from J; junction bases left unmatched: 3. Germline lookup yields CDR1 LNHNV and CDR2 YYDKDF (reference sequence). CDR3 in DNA: TGTGCCACCAGCAGGGGACAGTTAAATGAAAAACTGTTTTTT. Its translation: CATSRGQLNEKLFF.

The genes are TRBV5-4 and TRBJ2-3; the match to TRBD1 covers 7 bases. The V segment lost 4 bases and the J segment 2 bases; nucleotides outside the gene matches: 7. The CDR3 has 15 amino acids. CDR1 SGHNT and CDR2 YYREEE come from the germline V gene (reference sequence). Written as DNA, the CDR3 is TGTGCCAGCAGCCGCACAGGGGCAAACACAGATACGCAGTATTTT. Protein product: CASSRTGANTDTQYF.

The chain recombines TRBV6-1 with TRBJ2-5, with 9 bases matching TRBD1. The CDR3 length is 17 residues. Germline-derived CDR1 and CDR2 are MNHNS and SASEGT. With V trimmed by 4 bases and J by 5 bases, 14 bases remained unmatched. The DNA for the CDR3 is TGTGCCAGCAGTGTAGCTATAATACAGGGGGCTGGGGAGACCCAGTACTTC. It codes for CASSVAIIQGAGETQYF.

The chain links TRBV7-9 to TRBJ2-1; TRBD2 agrees at 10 bases. Unmatched junction bases numbered 7, after V lost 1 base and J lost 10 bases. The CDR3 contains 15 residues. Per the germline V gene, CDR1 is SEHNR and CDR2 is FQNEAQ (reference sequence). The CDR3: CASSLGGTSGIEQFF. The CDR3 nucleotides are TGTGCCAGCAGCTTAGGGGGCACTAGCGGGATCGAGCAGTTCTTC.

The chain carries TRBV6-6 and TRBJ2-3, with 11 bases that match TRBD2. CDR1 is MNHNY, CDR2 SVGAGI, per germline (reference sequence). With 5 bases clipped from V and 3 bases from J, the junction kept 4 bases outside the gene matches. The CDR3 loop spans 15 amino acids. CDR3 nucleotides: TGTGCCAGCAGTGATACTAGCGGGAGAACAGATACGCAGTATTTT. Translating gives CASSDTSGRTDTQYF.

This clone was detected a few times. The chain joins TRBV19 to TRBJ1-5, with a tentative D call TRBD1 (5 bases). V was pared by 4 bases and J by 2 bases, with 12 bases between. The CDR3 is 15 residues long. Germline V gene lookup returns CDR1 LNHDA and CDR2 SQIVND (reference sequence). The CDR3 sequence is CASSTYGDGNQPQHF. DNA of the CDR3: TGTGCCAGTAGTACCTACGGGGACGGCAATCAGCCCCAGCATTTT. The whole variable domain, filled in from reference TRBV19 and TRBJ1-5, reads DGGITQSPKYLFRKEGQNVTLSCEQNLNHDAMYWYRQDPGQGLRLIYYSQIVNDFQKGDIAEGYSVSREKKESFPLTVTSAQKNPTAFYLCASSTYGDGNQPQHFGDGTRLSIL.

The rearrangement joins TRBV7-3 to TRBJ1-1, with D possibly TRBD1 on 6 matching bases. Germline CDR1 reads SGHTA; CDR2 reads FQGTGA. The CDR3 covers 15 residues. The germline V and J ends were trimmed by 4 bases and 5 bases, with 17 bases remaining between them. The CDR3 region has the DNA TGTGCCAGCAGCTCACAGGGCTCGGGGGAGACTGAAGCTTTCTTT. Translating it yields CASSSQGSGETEAFF.

The chain recombines TRBV28 with TRBJ2-7; 8 nucleotides align to TRBD2. The V gene end was trimmed by 6 bases and the J gene end by 3 bases; junction bases not matched to a gene: 10. CDR1 and CDR2 (germline): MDHEN, SYDVKM. This CDR3 spans 15 amino acids. The CDR3 is CASSPSGTRNYEQYF. CDR3 nucleotides: TGTGCCAGCAGCCCCTCCGGGACTAGAAACTACGAGCAGTACTTC.

This chain connects TRBV6-1 to TRBJ1-3; D not resolved. V dropped 5 bases and J dropped 0 bases, with 8 bases sitting between them. CDR3 length: 14 residues. The germline gives CDR1 MNHNS, CDR2 SASEGT. Written as DNA, the CDR3 is TGTGCCAGCAGTCGACAAGTCTCTGGAAACACCATATATTTT. As protein: CASSRQVSGNTIYF.

The rearrangement joins TRBV27 to TRBJ1-2, with D tentatively TRBD1 (6 bases). Germline CDR1 MNHEY, CDR2 SMNVEV (reference sequence). The CDR3 is 16 amino acids. Trimming pared 2 bases from V and 2 bases from J, leaving 15 bases between. CDR3 amino acids: CASSLVGGGLNYGYTF. CDR3 sequence (DNA): TGTGCCAGCAGTTTAGTAGGCGGGGGCCTAAACTATGGCTACACCTTC.

The chain is built from TRBV6-1 and TRBJ1-2; perhaps TRBD1 as D (5 bases). Germline V gene data show CDR1 as MNHNS and CDR2 as SASEGT. CDR3 length equals 12 residues. V was pared by 7 bases and J by 6 bases, with 12 bases between. CDR3 residues: CASMSWGDGYTF. CDR3 sequence (DNA): TGTGCCAGCATGTCCTGGGGCGATGGCTACACCTTC.

The J gene is TRBJ2-5, the V gene TRBV29-1, with 9 nucleotides matching TRBD1. Germline V CDR1 and CDR2: SQVTM, ANQGSEA. Trimming cost V 3 bases and J 1 base; bases outside gene matches: 6. This CDR3 has 15 residues. CDR3 residues: CSVELDRGLQETQYF. CDR3 DNA: TGCAGCGTTGAGTTGGACAGGGGACTCCAAGAGACCCAGTACTTC. The whole variable domain, filled in from reference TRBV29-1 and TRBJ2-5, reads SAVISQKPSRDICQRGTSLTIQCQVDSQVTMMFWYRQQPGQSLTLIATANQGSEATYESGFVIDKFPISRPNLTFSTLTVSNMSPEDSSIYLCSVELDRGLQETQYFGPGTRLLVL.

This chain connects TRBV28 to TRBJ1-5, with D perhaps TRBD1 (5 bases). V was cut by 6 bases and J by 4 bases, with 16 bases left in between. The CDR3 extends over 15 amino acids. Germline assignment: CDR1 MDHEN and CDR2 SYDVKM. The CDR3, as DNA: TGTGCCAGCAGGCTGCGTGGGACTAGGAATCAGCCCCAGCATTTT. This gives the protein CASRLRGTRNQPQHF.

The chain couples TRBV5-4 to TRBJ2-1; TRBD1 matches 8 bases. Trimming cost V 4 bases and J 7 bases; bases outside gene matches: 10. The CDR3 consists of 15 residues. Germline V gene lookup returns CDR1 SGHNT and CDR2 YYREEE (reference sequence). CDR3: CASSPRQGASNEQFF. Written as DNA, the CDR3 is TGTGCCAGCAGCCCTAGGCAGGGGGCTTCGAATGAGCAGTTCTTC.

The table lists this clone with many counts. The CDR3 DNA sequence: TGTGCCAGCAGTTCCGGGGGTAGGATTAGGCAGCCCCAGCATTTT. Translated: CASSSGGRIRQPQHF. This chain links TRBV28 with TRBJ1-5, with D possibly matching TRBD1 (5 bases). This CDR3 is built from 15 residues. Germline loops: CDR1 MDHEN, CDR2 SYDVKM. V was cut by 4 bases and J by 7 bases, with 17 bases left in between.

V is TRBV7-3 and J is TRBJ2-2, with D tentatively TRBD2 (5 bases). Trimming shortened V by 0 bases and J by 7 bases, and 15 bases separated the two germline ends. The CDR3 consists of 16 residues. The germline gives CDR1 SGHTA, CDR2 FQGTGA. The CDR3 bases are TGTGCCAGCAGCTTAACGTCGACTATATCTAACGGGGAGCTGTTTTTT. It translates to CASSLTSTISNGELFF.

The DNA of the CDR3 is TGTGCCAGCAGTTCCGGCTTTTTAAGGGGGCCTGGGGCCAACGTCCTGACTTTC. Amino acids: CASSSGFLRGPGANVLTF. The J gene is TRBJ2-6, the V gene TRBV5-4; 7 bases are shared with TRBD1. The CDR3 length is 18 residues. Trimming removed 5 bases from V and 2 bases from J; junction bases left unmatched: 13. Germline-derived CDR1 and CDR2 are SGHNT and YYREEE (reference sequence).

V usage is TRBV5-3 and J usage is TRBJ2-7; 10 bases fit TRBD2. TRBV5-3 is treated as an ORF (open reading frame) with a function not yet certain. The CDR3 sequence is 21 residues long. Losses at the gene ends were 4 bases for V and 5 bases for J; bases not matched to a gene: 27. CDR3 amino acids: CARSLGQGPTRPGTSVHEQYF. DNA of the CDR3: TGTGCCAGAAGCCTCGGACAGGGCCCTACCCGACCCGGGACTAGCGTACACGAGCAGTACTTC.

The CDR3: CATSRAGGNTEAFF. In DNA form, the CDR3 reads TGTGCCACCAGCAGAGCAGGGGGTAACACTGAAGCTTTCTTT. The gene calls are TRBV15 and TRBJ1-1, with TRBD1 matching over 7 bases. The CDR3 has 14 amino acids. Germline-derived CDR1 and CDR2 are LNHNV and YYDKDF (reference sequence). The junction had 1 base not matched to a gene; V was cut back by 1 base and J by 2 bases.

The chain links TRBV14 to TRBJ2-2; 8 nucleotides agree with TRBD1. Unmatched junction bases numbered 12, after V lost 0 bases and J lost 3 bases. This CDR3 has 19 residues. Per the germline V gene, CDR1 is SGHDN and CDR2 is FVKESK. CDR3 nucleotide sequence: TGTGCCAGCAGCCAAGATCCAGGGGGCTTATTGCGGGACACCGGGGAGCTGTTTTTT. Amino acids: CASSQDPGGLLRDTGELFF.